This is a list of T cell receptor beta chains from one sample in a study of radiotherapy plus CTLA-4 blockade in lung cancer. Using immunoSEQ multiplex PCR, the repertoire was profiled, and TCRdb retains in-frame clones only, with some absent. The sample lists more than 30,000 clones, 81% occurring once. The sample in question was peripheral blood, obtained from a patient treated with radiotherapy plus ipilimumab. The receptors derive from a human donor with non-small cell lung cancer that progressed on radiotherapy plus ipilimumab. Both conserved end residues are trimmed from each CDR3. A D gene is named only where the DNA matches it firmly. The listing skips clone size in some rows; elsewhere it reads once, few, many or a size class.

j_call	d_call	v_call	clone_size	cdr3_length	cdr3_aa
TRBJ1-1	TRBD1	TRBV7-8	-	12	ASSLVQGRAEAF
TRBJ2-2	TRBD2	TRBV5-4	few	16	ASSLLLGGAGNTGELF
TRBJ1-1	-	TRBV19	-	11	ASDSEANTEAF
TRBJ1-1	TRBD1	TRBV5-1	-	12	ASSPGGFNTEAF
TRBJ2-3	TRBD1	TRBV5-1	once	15	ASRQGAGAAIGDTQY
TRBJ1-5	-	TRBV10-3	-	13	AISDLGDSNQPQH
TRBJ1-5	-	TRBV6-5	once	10	ASSYGGGAQH
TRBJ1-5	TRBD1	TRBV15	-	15	ATSGDRDFPSNQPQH
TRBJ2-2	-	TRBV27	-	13	ASTKGGSITGELF
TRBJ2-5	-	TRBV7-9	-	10	ASSRTDYEQY
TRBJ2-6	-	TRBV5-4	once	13	ASSSPGAGANVLT
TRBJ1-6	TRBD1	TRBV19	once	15	ASSSPPGTATSGALH